The clone carrying this T cell receptor (beta chain) appeared a few times. TCRdb passed the RT-PCR reads through MiXCR, listing each CDR3 protein once. The repertoire consists of hundreds of thousands of distinct CDR3 sequences, with about 15% occurring once and the leading ten covering around 10%. This sample is drawn from a study of response to subunit inactivated influenza vaccine. This CDR3 is 10 amino acids long. V lost 1 base and J 7 bases, leaving 3 bases between the germline ends. Germline CDR1 is SGHTS and CDR2 is YDEGEE. The TCR sequence derives from a man in his forties or fifties who received an inactivated influenza vaccine. The sequences come from PBMCs from blood, collected about 11 days after vaccination. V gene TRBV5-8 combines with J gene TRBJ2-7; D remains ambiguous. CDR3 sequence: CASSLNEQYF. In nucleotides, the CDR3 is TGTGCCAGCAGCTTGAATGAGCAGTACTTC.